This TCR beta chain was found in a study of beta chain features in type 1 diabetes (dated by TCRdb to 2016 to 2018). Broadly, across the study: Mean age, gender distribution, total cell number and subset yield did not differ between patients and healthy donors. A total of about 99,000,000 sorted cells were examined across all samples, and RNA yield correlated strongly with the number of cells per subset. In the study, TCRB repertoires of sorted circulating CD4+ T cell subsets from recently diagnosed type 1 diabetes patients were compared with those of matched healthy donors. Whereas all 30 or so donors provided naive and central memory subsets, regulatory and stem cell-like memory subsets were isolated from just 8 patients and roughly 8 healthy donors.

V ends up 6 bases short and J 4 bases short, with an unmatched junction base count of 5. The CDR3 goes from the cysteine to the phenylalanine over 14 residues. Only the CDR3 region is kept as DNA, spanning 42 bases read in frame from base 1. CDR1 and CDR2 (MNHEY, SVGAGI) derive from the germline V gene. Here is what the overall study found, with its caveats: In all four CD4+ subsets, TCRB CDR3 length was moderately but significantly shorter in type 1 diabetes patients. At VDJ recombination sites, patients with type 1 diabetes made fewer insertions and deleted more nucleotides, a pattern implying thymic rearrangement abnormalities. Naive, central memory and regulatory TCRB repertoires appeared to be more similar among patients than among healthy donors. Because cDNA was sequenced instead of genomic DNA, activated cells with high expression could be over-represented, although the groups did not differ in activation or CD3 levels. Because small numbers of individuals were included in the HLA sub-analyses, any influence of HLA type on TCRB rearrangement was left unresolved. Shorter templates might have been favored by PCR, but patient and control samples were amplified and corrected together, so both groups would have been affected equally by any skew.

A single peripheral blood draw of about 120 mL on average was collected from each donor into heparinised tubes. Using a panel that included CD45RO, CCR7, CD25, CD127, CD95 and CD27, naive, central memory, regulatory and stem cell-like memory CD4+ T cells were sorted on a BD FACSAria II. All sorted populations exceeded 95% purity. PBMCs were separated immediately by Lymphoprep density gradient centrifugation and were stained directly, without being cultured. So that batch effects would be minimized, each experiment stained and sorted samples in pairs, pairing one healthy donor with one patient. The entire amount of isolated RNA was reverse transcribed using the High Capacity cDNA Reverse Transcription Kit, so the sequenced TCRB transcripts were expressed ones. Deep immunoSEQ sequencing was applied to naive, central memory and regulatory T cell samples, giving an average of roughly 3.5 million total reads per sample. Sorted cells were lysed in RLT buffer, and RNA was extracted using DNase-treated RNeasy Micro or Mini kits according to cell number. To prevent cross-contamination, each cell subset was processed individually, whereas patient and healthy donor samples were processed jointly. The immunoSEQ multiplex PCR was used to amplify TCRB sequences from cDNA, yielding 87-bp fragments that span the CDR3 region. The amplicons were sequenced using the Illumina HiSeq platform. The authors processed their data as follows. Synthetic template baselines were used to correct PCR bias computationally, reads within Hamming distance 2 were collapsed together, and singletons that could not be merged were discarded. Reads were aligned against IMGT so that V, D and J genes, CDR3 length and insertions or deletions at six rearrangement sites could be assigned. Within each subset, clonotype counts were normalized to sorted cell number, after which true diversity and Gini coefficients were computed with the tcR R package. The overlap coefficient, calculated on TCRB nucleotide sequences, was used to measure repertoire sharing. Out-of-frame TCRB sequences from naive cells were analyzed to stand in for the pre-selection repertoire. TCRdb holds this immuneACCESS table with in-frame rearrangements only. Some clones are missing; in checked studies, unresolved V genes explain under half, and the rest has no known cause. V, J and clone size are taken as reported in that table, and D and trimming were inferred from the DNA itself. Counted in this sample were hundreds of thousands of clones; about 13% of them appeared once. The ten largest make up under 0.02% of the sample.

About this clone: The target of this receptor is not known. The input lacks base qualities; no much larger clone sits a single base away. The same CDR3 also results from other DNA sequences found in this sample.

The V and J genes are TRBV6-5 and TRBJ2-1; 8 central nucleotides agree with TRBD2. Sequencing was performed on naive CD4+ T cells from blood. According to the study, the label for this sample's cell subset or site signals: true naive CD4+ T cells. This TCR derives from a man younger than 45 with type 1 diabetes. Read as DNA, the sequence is TGTGCCAGCAGCAGGCTAGCGGGTTACAATGAGCAGTTCTTC. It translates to CASSRLAGYNEQFF.